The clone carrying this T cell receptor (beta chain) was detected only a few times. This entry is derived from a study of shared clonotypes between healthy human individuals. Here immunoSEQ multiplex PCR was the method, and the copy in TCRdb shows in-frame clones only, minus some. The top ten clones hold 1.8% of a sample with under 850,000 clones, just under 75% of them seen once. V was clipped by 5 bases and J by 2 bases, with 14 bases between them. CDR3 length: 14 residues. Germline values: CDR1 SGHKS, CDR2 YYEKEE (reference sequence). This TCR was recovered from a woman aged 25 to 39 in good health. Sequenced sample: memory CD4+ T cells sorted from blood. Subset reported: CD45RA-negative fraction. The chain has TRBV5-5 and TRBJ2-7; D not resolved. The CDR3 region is CASSLGIQAYEQYF. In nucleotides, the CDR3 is TGTGCCAGCAGTCTAGGGATTCAGGCCTACGAGCAGTACTTC.